The present T cell receptor (beta chain) was sequenced within a study of regulatory T cells in long-lasting Graves disease. Study-wide results and caveats: Persistent patients shared 2,500 to 3,000 public clonotypes among themselves. Newly diagnosed patients shared fewer, at some 900. Repertoires from persistent disease leaned toward TRBV28, TRBJ1-2 and TRBJ2-5.

The germline V and J ends were trimmed by 3 bases and 10 bases, with 17 bases remaining between them. Germline V gives CDR1 KGHDR, CDR2 SFDVKD. The CDR3 is 14 residues long. Both iRepertoire HTBI primers and Arm-PCR of CDR3 regions were used to build the TCR beta libraries. One entry per CDR3 protein, called by TCRdb with MiXCR from the multiplex PCR reads. This table holds about 470,000 distinct CDR3 sequences, 20% to 25% found once. Time point described: persistent/refractory GD, antithyroid drugs over 5 years with positive TRAb. PBMC-extracted RNA yielded the TCR library. In its sample, this clonotype was seen many times. As yet, its antigen is unknown.

The starting material was peripheral blood mononuclear cells (PBMCs), obtained when the disease was refractory, from a patient treated with antithyroid drugs. V usage is TRBV24-1 and J usage is TRBJ1-2; D is undetermined. The TCR comes from a female donor with Graves disease. The CDR3 protein is CATSDPGLLEAYTF. The CDR3 bases are TGTGCCACCAGTGATCCGGGCCTCCTGGAGGCCTACACCTTC.